One TCR beta chain is described in this entry. Antigen specificity is unknown. The time point was: newly diagnosed GD, antithyroid drugs for less than 3 months. Following extraction of RNA from PBMCs, that RNA was used to make the TCR library. The collection involved drawing roughly 10 milliliters of peripheral blood into EDTA tubes. These data originate in a study of regulatory T cells in long-lasting Graves disease. Study-wide results and limits: Persistent disease preferred TRBV28, TRBJ1-2 and TRBJ2-5; new disease, TRBV20-1 and TRBJ2-1. Patients with persistent disease shared some 2,500 public clonotypes, outpacing the roughly 970 shared by new patients.

CDR1 is DFQATT, CDR2 SNEGSKA, per germline (reference sequence). The CDR3 consists of 15 residues. With 5 bases clipped from V and 5 bases from J, the junction kept 12 bases outside the gene matches. Assembly of TCR beta libraries relied on iRepertoire HTBI primers together with Arm-PCR of CDR3 regions. TCRdb recomputed calls from the multiplex PCR reads with MiXCR, one row per CDR3 protein. The sample includes a few hundred thousand distinct CDR3 sequences, roughly 21% of them seen just once. The chain employs TRBV20-1 and TRBJ2-1; TRBD2 aligns across 7 bases. This TCR was recovered from a female donor with Graves disease. This specimen was peripheral blood mononuclear cells (PBMCs), taken at new diagnosis, from a patient treated with antithyroid drugs. The CDR3: CSACPLAGADNEQFF. The CDR3 DNA sequence: TGCAGTGCTTGCCCACTGGCGGGAGCGGACAATGAGCAGTTCTTC.